The rows below give T cell receptor beta chains drawn from one sample of a study of PD-1 blockade in mismatch repair-deficient tumors. This table comes from immunoSEQ multiplex PCR, and its TCRdb copy is limited to in-frame clones, with some not included. The sample carries about 79,000 clones, about four fifths recorded once. The source material was peripheral blood, sampled 44 weeks after starting pembrolizumab. The receptors derive from an adult with mismatch repair-deficient cancer. Both conserved end residues are part of each CDR3. The order of the fields is J gene, clone size, D gene, V gene, CDR3 protein, CDR3 DNA. D genes are given only for firm matches. Not all rows give a size; the values are once, few, many and, for expanded clones, a class.

j_call: TRBJ2-1; clone_size: NA; d_call: TRBD2; v_call: TRBV9; cdr3_aa: CASSVGGWEGLYNEQFF; cdr3_nt: TGTGCCAGCAGCGTAGGCGGATGGGAGGGCCTCTACAATGAGCAGTTCTTC
j_call: TRBJ2-1; clone_size: NA; d_call: TRBD1; v_call: TRBV27; cdr3_aa: CASSPELRGHNEQFF; cdr3_nt: TGTGCCAGCAGTCCCGAGTTGAGGGGGCACAATGAGCAGTTCTTC
j_call: TRBJ2-1; clone_size: NA; d_call: NA; v_call: TRBV15; cdr3_aa: CATSREISYEQFF; cdr3_nt: TGTGCCACCAGCAGAGAGATAAGTTATGAGCAGTTCTTC
j_call: TRBJ2-7; clone_size: medium-sized; d_call: NA; v_call: TRBV27; cdr3_aa: CASSGVSTSYEQYF; cdr3_nt: TGTGCCAGCAGTGGGGTCAGTACCTCCTACGAGCAGTACTTC
j_call: TRBJ2-3; clone_size: few; d_call: TRBD1; v_call: TRBV2; cdr3_aa: CASGRDRSTDTQYF; cdr3_nt: TGTGCCAGCGGAAGGGACAGAAGCACAGATACGCAGTATTTT
j_call: TRBJ2-7; clone_size: NA; d_call: NA; v_call: TRBV5-8; cdr3_aa: CASSKGLLFRVDF; cdr3_nt: TGTGCCAGCAGCAAGGGACTTCTCTTTAGAGTGGACTTC
j_call: TRBJ2-5; clone_size: NA; d_call: TRBD1; v_call: TRBV2; cdr3_aa: CASSVRDRGETQYF; cdr3_nt: TGTGCCAGCAGTGTTCGGGACAGGGGAGAGACCCAGTACTTC
j_call: TRBJ2-1; clone_size: NA; d_call: TRBD2; v_call: TRBV2; cdr3_aa: CASISGSDYNEQFF; cdr3_nt: TGTGCCAGCATAAGCGGGAGCGACTACAATGAGCAGTTCTTC
j_call: TRBJ2-4; clone_size: NA; d_call: NA; v_call: TRBV14; cdr3_aa: CASSLGTTVNIQYF; cdr3_nt: TGTGCCAGCAGCCTAGGGACAACTGTAAACATTCAGTACTTC
j_call: TRBJ2-1; clone_size: NA; d_call: TRBD2; v_call: TRBV7-6; cdr3_aa: CASSFLAGAWNEQFF; cdr3_nt: TGTGCCAGCAGCTTTTTAGCGGGAGCCTGGAATGAGCAGTTCTTC
j_call: TRBJ1-3; clone_size: NA; d_call: NA; v_call: TRBV6-1; cdr3_aa: CASLWGRSSGNTIYF; cdr3_nt: TGTGCCAGCCTGTGGGGCAGATCATCTGGAAACACCATATATTTT
j_call: TRBJ2-7; clone_size: NA; d_call: NA; v_call: TRBV19; cdr3_aa: CASSIGGPDYEQYF; cdr3_nt: TGTGCCAGTAGTATAGGGGGTCCGGATTACGAGCAGTACTTC
j_call: TRBJ1-2; clone_size: NA; d_call: NA; v_call: TRBV11-3; cdr3_aa: CASSLGGSQYGYTF; cdr3_nt: TGTGCCAGCAGCTTAGGGGGTAGTCAATATGGCTACACCTTC
j_call: TRBJ2-7; clone_size: NA; d_call: NA; v_call: TRBV11-2; cdr3_aa: CASSLLYEQYF; cdr3_nt: TGTGCCAGCAGCTTATTATACGAGCAGTACTTC
j_call: TRBJ2-5; clone_size: NA; d_call: TRBD2; v_call: TRBV5-1; cdr3_aa: CASSRGDAGGRETQYF; cdr3_nt: TGCGCCAGCAGCCGGGGGGACGCGGGAGGGAGAGAGACCCAGTACTTC
j_call: TRBJ2-1; clone_size: few; d_call: NA; v_call: TRBV2; cdr3_aa: CASSPVHEQFF; cdr3_nt: TGTGCCAGCAGCCCTGTACATGAGCAGTTCTTC
j_call: TRBJ2-4; clone_size: NA; d_call: TRBD2; v_call: TRBV29-1; cdr3_aa: CSVVPWREGNIQYF; cdr3_nt: TGCAGCGTTGTTCCTTGGAGGGAGGGGAACATTCAGTACTTC
j_call: TRBJ2-3; clone_size: NA; d_call: NA; v_call: TRBV5-6; cdr3_aa: CASSLVSGTQYF; cdr3_nt: TGTGCCAGCAGCTTGGTGTCGGGTACGCAGTATTTT
j_call: TRBJ2-6; clone_size: NA; d_call: NA; v_call: TRBV9; cdr3_aa: CASSVDRLSSGANVLTF; cdr3_nt: TGTGCCAGCAGCGTAGACAGGTTAAGCTCTGGGGCCAACGTCCTGACTTTC
j_call: TRBJ2-5; clone_size: once; d_call: NA; v_call: TRBV19; cdr3_aa: CASEQGGSGETQYF; cdr3_nt: TGTGCCAGCGAACAGGGCGGGAGCGGGGAGACCCAGTACTTC
j_call: TRBJ2-5; clone_size: NA; d_call: TRBD1; v_call: TRBV18; cdr3_aa: CASSPRTGQETQYF; cdr3_nt: TGTGCCAGCTCACCTCGGACAGGCCAAGAGACCCAGTACTTC
j_call: TRBJ2-2; clone_size: NA; d_call: TRBD2; v_call: TRBV7-3; cdr3_aa: CASSLRSGGNTGELFF; cdr3_nt: TGTGCCAGCAGCTTGAGATCGGGGGGAAACACCGGGGAGCTGTTTTTT
j_call: TRBJ2-7; clone_size: NA; d_call: NA; v_call: TRBV9; cdr3_aa: CASRDRGAHYEQYF; cdr3_nt: TGTGCCAGCAGGGATAGGGGGGCCCACTACGAGCAGTACTTC
j_call: TRBJ1-5; clone_size: few; d_call: NA; v_call: TRBV20-1; cdr3_aa: CSASKGLPQHF; cdr3_nt: TGCAGTGCTAGTAAAGGTCTGCCCCAGCATTTT
j_call: TRBJ1-2; clone_size: NA; d_call: NA; v_call: TRBV19; cdr3_aa: CASRPDGLANYGYTF; cdr3_nt: TGTGCCAGTAGACCGGACGGACTAGCTAACTATGGCTACACCTTC
j_call: TRBJ1-4; clone_size: NA; d_call: TRBD1; v_call: TRBV11-2; cdr3_aa: CASSTGTGGTNEKLFF; cdr3_nt: TGTGCCAGCAGCACAGGGACAGGGGGCACTAATGAAAAACTGTTTTTT
j_call: TRBJ1-4; clone_size: NA; d_call: NA; v_call: TRBV19; cdr3_aa: CASSGVAGRGNEKLFF; cdr3_nt: TGTGCCAGTAGTGGTGTTGCAGGTCGGGGTAATGAAAAACTGTTTTTT
j_call: TRBJ1-2; clone_size: once; d_call: NA; v_call: TRBV5-4; cdr3_aa: CASSLEGGFYGYTF; cdr3_nt: TGTGCCAGCAGCTTGGAGGGGGGCTTCTATGGCTACACCTTC
j_call: TRBJ2-3; clone_size: few; d_call: TRBD2; v_call: TRBV7-3; cdr3_aa: CASSSTSGPTDTQYF; cdr3_nt: TGTGCCAGCAGCTCGACTAGCGGGCCCACAGATACGCAGTATTTT
j_call: TRBJ2-2; clone_size: once; d_call: TRBD1; v_call: TRBV5-1; cdr3_aa: CASSPDRGNTGELFF; cdr3_nt: TGCGCCAGCAGCCCGGACAGGGGGAACACCGGGGAGCTGTTTTTT
j_call: TRBJ2-5; clone_size: NA; d_call: NA; v_call: TRBV29-1; cdr3_aa: CSVAAKTQYF; cdr3_nt: TGCAGCGTTGCGGCCAAGACCCAGTACTTC
j_call: TRBJ1-1; clone_size: NA; d_call: TRBD1; v_call: TRBV7-2; cdr3_aa: CASSPRQGAGVMNTEAFF; cdr3_nt: TGTGCCAGCAGCCCCCGACAGGGGGCAGGGGTGATGAACACTGAAGCTTTCTTT
j_call: TRBJ1-2; clone_size: NA; d_call: NA; v_call: TRBV6-6; cdr3_aa: CASSYFIGNYGYTF; cdr3_nt: TGTGCCAGCAGTTACTTTATAGGGAACTATGGCTACACCTTC
j_call: TRBJ1-5; clone_size: NA; d_call: TRBD1; v_call: TRBV6-6; cdr3_aa: CASSYGTGVDQPQHF; cdr3_nt: TGTGCCAGCAGTTACGGGACAGGGGTAGATCAGCCCCAGCATTTT
j_call: TRBJ1-5; clone_size: NA; d_call: NA; v_call: TRBV10-1; cdr3_aa: CASSGFRVFFRAQHF; cdr3_nt: TGCGCCAGCAGTGGGTTTAGGGTCTTCTTTCGCGCCCAGCATTTT